This T cell receptor beta chain was observed in a study of shared clonotypes between healthy human individuals. At the level of the study: The donor pool was made up of a couple of women and three men aged 18 to 49.

Regarding the study as a whole: The naive CD4 repertoires of a few donors were compared, and roughly 5% of clonotypes were shared.

Details on this clone: The antigen remains undetermined.

The CDR3 spans 15 residues. The ends lost 3 bases at V and 7 bases at J; junction bases unmatched: 12. Germline V gives CDR1 SQVTM, CDR2 ANQGSEA. The protocol was immunoSEQ multiplex PCR, while the TCRdb copy is restricted to in-frame clones and leaves out a portion. Among about 1 million clones listed, 70% to 80% were seen once. The sequenced material came from memory CD4+ T cells sorted from blood. Subset described: CD45RA-negative fraction. V gene TRBV29-1 combines with J gene TRBJ1-5; 7 bases agree with TRBD1. This sequence was found in a man aged 18 to 29 in good health. CDR3 amino acids: CSVESEAGGNQPQHF. The CDR3 DNA sequence: TGCAGCGTTGAGTCTGAGGCAGGGGGGAACCAGCCCCAGCATTTT.